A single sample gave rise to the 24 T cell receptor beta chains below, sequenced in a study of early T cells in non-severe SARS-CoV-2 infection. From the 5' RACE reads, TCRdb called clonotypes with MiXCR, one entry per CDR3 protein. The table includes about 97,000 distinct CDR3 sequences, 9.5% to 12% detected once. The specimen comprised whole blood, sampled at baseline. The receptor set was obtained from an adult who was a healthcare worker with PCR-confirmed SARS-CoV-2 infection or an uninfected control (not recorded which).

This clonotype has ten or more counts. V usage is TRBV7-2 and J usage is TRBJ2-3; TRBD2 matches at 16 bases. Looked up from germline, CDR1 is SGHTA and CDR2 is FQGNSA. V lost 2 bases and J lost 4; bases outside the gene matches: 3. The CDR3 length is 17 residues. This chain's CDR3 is CASSLTGTSGGADTQYF. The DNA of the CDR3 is TGTGCCAGCAGCTTAACCGGGACTAGCGGGGGGGCAGATACGCAGTATTTT.

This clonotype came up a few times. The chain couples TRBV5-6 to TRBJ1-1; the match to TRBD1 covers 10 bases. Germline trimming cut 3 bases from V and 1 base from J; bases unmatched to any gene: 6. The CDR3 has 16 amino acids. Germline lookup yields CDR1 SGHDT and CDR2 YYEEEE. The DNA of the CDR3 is TGTGCCAGCAGCTCGACAGGGGGCGCTTGGAACACTGAAGCTTTCTTT. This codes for CASSSTGGAWNTEAFF.

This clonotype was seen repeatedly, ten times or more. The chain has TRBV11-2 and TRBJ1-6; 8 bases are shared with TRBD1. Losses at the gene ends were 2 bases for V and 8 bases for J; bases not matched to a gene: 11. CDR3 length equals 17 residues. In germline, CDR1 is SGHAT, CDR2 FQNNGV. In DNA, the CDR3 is TGTGCCAGCAGCTTAACAGTTATGGACAGGGTCGATTCACCCCTCCACTTT. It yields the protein CASSLTVMDRVDSPLHF.

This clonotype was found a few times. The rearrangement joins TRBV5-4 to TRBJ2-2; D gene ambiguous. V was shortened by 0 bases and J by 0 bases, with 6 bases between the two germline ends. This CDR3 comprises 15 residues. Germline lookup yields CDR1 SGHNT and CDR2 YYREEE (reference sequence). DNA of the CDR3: TGTGCCAGCAGCTTGGTTGCTGCGAACACCGGGGAGCTGTTTTTT. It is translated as CASSLVAANTGELFF. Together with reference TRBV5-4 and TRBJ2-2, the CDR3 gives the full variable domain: ETGVTQSPTHLIKTRGQQVTLRCSSQSGHNTVSWYQQALGQGPQFIFQYYREEENGRGNFPPRFSGLQFPNYSSELNVNALELDDSALYLCASSLVAANTGELFFGEGSRLTVL.

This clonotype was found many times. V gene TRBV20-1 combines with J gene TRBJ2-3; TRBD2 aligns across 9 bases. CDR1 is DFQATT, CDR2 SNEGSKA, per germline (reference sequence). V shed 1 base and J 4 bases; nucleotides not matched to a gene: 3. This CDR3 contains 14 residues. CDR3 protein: CSARVAGGPDTQYF. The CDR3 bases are TGCAGTGCTAGAGTTGCGGGGGGGCCAGATACGCAGTATTTT.

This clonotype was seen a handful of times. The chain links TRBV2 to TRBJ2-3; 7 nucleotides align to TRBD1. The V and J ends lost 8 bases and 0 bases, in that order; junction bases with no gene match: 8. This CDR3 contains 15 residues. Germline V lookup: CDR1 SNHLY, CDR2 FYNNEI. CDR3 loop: CASSAGTVSTDTQYF. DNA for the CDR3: TGTGCCAGCTCGGCCGGGACAGTGAGCACAGATACGCAGTATTTT.

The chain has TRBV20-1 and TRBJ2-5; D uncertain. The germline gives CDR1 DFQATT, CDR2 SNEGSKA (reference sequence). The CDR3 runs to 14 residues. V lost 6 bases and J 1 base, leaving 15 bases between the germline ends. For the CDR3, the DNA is TGCAGTGCCCTCCGAGTGGGCGTCCAAGAGACCCAGTACTTC. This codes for CSALRVGVQETQYF.

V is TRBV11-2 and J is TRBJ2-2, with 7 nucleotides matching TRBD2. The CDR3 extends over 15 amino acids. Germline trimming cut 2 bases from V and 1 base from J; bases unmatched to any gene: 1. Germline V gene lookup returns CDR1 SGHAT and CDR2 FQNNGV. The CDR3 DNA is TGTGCCAGCAGCTTAACTAGCGTGAACACCGGGGAGCTGTTTTTT. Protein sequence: CASSLTSVNTGELFF.

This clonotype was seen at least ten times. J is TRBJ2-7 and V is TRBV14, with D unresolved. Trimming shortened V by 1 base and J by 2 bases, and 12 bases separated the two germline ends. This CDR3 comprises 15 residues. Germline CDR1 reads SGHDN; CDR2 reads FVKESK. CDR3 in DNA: TGTGCCAGCAGCCAAGTTCCGAGCTTCCCCTACGAGCAGTACTTC. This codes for CASSQVPSFPYEQYF.

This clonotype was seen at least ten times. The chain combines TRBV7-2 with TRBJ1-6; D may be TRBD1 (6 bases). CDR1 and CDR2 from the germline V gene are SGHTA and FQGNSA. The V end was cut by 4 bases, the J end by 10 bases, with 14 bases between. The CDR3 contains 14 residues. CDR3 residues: CASSYHRVSSPLHF. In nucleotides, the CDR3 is TGTGCCAGCAGCTACCACAGGGTTTCGTCACCCCTCCACTTT. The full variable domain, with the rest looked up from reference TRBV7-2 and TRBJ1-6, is GAGVSQSPSNKVTEKGKDVELRCDPISGHTALYWYRQSLGQGLEFLIYFQGNSAPDKSGLPSDRFSAERTGGSVSTLTIQRTQQEDSAVYLCASSYHRVSSPLHFGNGTRLTVT.

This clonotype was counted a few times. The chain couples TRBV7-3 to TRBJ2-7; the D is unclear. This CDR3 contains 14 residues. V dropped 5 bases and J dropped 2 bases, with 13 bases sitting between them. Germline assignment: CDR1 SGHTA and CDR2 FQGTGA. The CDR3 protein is CASSPSPGPYEQYF. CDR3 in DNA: TGTGCCAGCAGCCCCAGCCCAGGACCCTACGAGCAGTACTTC.

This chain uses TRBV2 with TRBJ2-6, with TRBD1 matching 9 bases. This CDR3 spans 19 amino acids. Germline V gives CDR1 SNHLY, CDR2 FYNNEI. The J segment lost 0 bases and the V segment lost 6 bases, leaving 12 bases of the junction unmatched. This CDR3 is CASRVDWGQGASGANVLTF. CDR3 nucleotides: TGTGCCAGCAGAGTAGATTGGGGACAGGGCGCCTCTGGGGCCAACGTCCTGACTTTC.

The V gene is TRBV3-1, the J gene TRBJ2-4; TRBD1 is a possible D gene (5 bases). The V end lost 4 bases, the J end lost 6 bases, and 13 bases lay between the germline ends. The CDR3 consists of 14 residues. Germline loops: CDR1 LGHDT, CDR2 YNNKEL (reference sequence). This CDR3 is CASSPTQGGNIQYF. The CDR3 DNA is TGTGCCAGCAGCCCTACGCAGGGTGGAAACATTCAGTACTTC.

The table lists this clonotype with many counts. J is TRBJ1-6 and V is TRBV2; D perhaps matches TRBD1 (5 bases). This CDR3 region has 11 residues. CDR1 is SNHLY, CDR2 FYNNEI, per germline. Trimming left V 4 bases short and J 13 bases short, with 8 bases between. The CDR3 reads CASSGGAPLHF. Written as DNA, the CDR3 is TGTGCCAGCAGTGGAGGGGCTCCCCTCCACTTT.

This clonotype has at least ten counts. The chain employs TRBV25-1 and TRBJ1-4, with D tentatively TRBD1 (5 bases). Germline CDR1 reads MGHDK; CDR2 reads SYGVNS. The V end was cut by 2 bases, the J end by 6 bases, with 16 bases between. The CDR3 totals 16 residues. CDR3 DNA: TGTGCCAGCAGTGAAGGCGGGGACGGAGAGGATGAAAAACTGTTTTTT. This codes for CASSEGGDGEDEKLFF.

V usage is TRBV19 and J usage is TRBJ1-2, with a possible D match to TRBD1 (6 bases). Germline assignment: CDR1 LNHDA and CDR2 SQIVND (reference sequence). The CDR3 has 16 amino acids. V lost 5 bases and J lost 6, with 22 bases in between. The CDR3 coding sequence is TGTGCCAGTAGTCCTACTTCTTTCCGGGACATAGATGGCTACACCTTC. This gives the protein CASSPTSFRDIDGYTF.

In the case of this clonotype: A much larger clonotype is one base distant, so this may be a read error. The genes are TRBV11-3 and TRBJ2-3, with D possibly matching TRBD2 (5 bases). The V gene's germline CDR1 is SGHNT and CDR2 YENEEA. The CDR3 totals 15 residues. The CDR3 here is CTSSVARTPLDTQYF. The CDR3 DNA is TGTACCAGCAGCGTAGCGCGTACCCCTTTGGATACGCAGTATTTT.

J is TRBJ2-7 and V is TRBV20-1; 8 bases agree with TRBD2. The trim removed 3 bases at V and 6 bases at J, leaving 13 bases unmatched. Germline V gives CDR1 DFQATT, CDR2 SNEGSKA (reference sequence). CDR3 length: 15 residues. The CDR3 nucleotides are TGCAGTGCTAGTGGAGCGGCTAGCGGGTTAGGCGAGCAGTACTTC. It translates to CSASGAASGLGEQYF.

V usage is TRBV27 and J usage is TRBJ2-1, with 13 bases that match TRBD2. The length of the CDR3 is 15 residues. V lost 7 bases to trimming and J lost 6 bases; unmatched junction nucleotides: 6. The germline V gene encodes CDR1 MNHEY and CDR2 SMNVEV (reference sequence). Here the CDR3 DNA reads TGTGCCAGCAAACGACTAGCGGGAGGATCCAATGAGCAGTTCTTC. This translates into CASKRLAGGSNEQFF.

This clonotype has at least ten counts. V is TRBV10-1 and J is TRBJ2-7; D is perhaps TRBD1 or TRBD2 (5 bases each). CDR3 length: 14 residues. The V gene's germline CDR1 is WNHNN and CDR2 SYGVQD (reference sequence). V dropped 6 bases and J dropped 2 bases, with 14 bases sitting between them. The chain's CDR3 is CASSPRDGPYEQYF. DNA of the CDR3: TGCGCCAGCAGCCCCCGGGACGGTCCCTACGAGCAGTACTTC.

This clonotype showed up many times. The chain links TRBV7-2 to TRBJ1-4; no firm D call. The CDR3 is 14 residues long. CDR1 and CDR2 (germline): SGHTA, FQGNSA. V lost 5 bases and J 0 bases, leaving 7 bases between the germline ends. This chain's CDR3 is CASSPRSTNEKLFF. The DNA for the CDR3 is TGTGCCAGCAGCCCTAGATCAACTAATGAAAAACTGTTTTTT.

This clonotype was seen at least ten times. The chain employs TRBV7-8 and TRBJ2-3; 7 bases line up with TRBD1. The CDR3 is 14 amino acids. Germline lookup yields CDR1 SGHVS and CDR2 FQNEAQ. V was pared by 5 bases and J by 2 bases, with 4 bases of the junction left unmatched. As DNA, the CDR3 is TGTGCCAGCAGCCAAACAGGGGCCACAGATACGCAGTATTTT. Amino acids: CASSQTGATDTQYF. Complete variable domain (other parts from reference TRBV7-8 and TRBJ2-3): GAGVSQSPRYKVAKRGQDVALRCDPISGHVSLFWYQQALGQGPEFLTYFQNEAQLDKSGLPSDRFFAERPEGSVSTLKIQRTQQEDSAVYLCASSQTGATDTQYFGPGTRLTVL.

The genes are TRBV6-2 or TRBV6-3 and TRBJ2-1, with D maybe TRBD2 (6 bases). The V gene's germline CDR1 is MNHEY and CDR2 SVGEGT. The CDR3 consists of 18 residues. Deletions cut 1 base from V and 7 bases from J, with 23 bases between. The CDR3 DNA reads TGTGCCAGCAGTTACTTCCTATCAGTGGCGGGGCGAGGAAATGAGCAGTTCTTC. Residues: CASSYFLSVAGRGNEQFF.

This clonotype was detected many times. The CDR3 here is CATSDSPGGSYNEQFF. The CDR3 DNA follows: TGTGCCACCAGTGATAGTCCAGGGGGTAGCTACAATGAGCAGTTCTTC. The V call is TRBV24-1, the J call TRBJ2-1; 7 nucleotides match TRBD1. The CDR3 covers 16 residues. V lost 3 bases and J lost 3; bases outside the gene matches: 7. Germline V gene data show CDR1 as KGHDR and CDR2 as SFDVKD.